Following are 7 T cell receptor beta chains from one sample sequenced in a study of OX40 agonist ivuxolimab in advanced cancers. The assay was immunoSEQ multiplex PCR, and TCRdb's table has in-frame clones only and misses some. Here the sample spans about 64,000 clones, 70% to 90% being singletons. The specimen was CD4+ or CD8+ T cells sorted from blood, collected in a trial of the OX40 agonist ivuxolimab. The receptor source for this set is an adult with an advanced solid tumor such as melanoma, head and neck, liver or kidney cancer.

The gene calls are TRBV5-8 and TRBJ1-2, with a tentative D call TRBD1 (6 bases). The CDR3 is 14 amino acids. Trimming pared 2 bases from V and 5 bases from J, leaving 13 bases between. The V gene's germline CDR1 is SGHTS and CDR2 YDEGEE. The CDR3 DNA follows: TGTGCCAGCAGCTTTGCAGGGGTGAGATATGGCTACACCTTC. It yields the protein CASSFAGVRYGYTF.

This clone appeared a single time. Sequence at one end of the junction differs from germline and may be a read error. The CDR3 loop reads CASSPRGNTGELFF. CDR3 in DNA: TGTGCTAGCAGCCCCCGCGGGAACACCGGGGAGCTGTTTTTT. The chain joins TRBV7-7 to TRBJ2-2; D not certain. The germline gives CDR1 SSHAT, CDR2 FNYEAQ (reference sequence). This CDR3 region has 14 residues. The entire variable domain, with the rest obtained from reference TRBV7-7 and TRBJ2-2, is as follows: GAGVSQSPRYKVTKRGQDVTLRCDPISSHATLYWYQQALGQGPEFLTYFNYEAQPDKSGLPSDRFSAERPEGSISTLTIQRTEQRDSAMYRCASSPRGNTGELFFGEGSRLTVL.

This chain connects TRBV29-1 to TRBJ2-4; 7 bases are shared with TRBD1. V gave up 3 bases and J gave up 6 bases; unmatched junction bases: 11. CDR1 is SQVTM and CDR2 is ANQGSEA in the germline V gene. CDR3 size: 15 residues. The CDR3 nucleotides are TGCAGCGTTGACCCCTTAGGACAGGAAGGAAACATTCAGTACTTC. Its protein is CSVDPLGQEGNIQYF.

This chain uses TRBV9 with TRBJ1-1; TRBD1 aligns across 7 bases. V lost 2 bases and J lost 3; bases outside the gene matches: 7. CDR1 SGDLS and CDR2 YYNGEE come from the germline V gene. The CDR3 contains 15 residues. The CDR3 is CASSVTDRAYTEAFF. DNA for the CDR3: TGTGCCAGCAGCGTGACCGACAGGGCCTACACTGAAGCTTTCTTT.

This clone came up once. The chain employs TRBV5-1 and TRBJ2-7; maybe TRBD1 (6 bases). Germline loops: CDR1 SGHRS, CDR2 YFSETQ. Trimming left V 0 bases short and J 1 base short, with 11 bases between. The CDR3 contains 15 residues. The chain's CDR3 is CASSLVTGPSYEQYF. The CDR3 DNA is TGCGCCAGCAGCTTGGTGACAGGTCCTTCCTACGAGCAGTACTTC.

This chain links TRBV6-5 with TRBJ1-2; TRBD1 matches at 12 bases. Trimming at V came to 4 bases and at J to 6 bases, leaving 3 bases not matched to a gene. CDR1 is MNHEY, CDR2 SVGAGI, per germline. CDR3 size: 14 residues. The CDR3 nucleotides read TGTGCCAGCAGTTGGGACAGGGGGCGGAATGGCTACACCTTC. This sequence encodes CASSWDRGRNGYTF.

The rearrangement uses TRBV6-6 and TRBJ1-2; tentative D call: TRBD1 (5 bases). Looked up from germline, CDR1 is MNHNY and CDR2 is SVGAGI (reference sequence). Deletions cut 2 bases from V and 6 bases from J, with 19 bases between. This CDR3 contains 16 residues. In nucleotides, the CDR3 is TGTGCCAGCAGTTACGACACCTTGCCGGGGGATGATGGCTACACCTTC. Its translation is CASSYDTLPGDDGYTF.